This T cell receptor (beta chain) originates from a study of T cells after yellow fever vaccination. Whole-study context: Fractions low in cell number were prepared with SMART-Seq v4 Ultra Low Input.

Study conclusions and caveats: A weaker but faster secondary response was observed, peaking on day 5 versus 15. The bulk population could contribute abundant contaminating clonotypes to FACS-sorted repertoires.

This clonotype occurred many times. As yet, its antigen is unknown. Researchers made TCR cDNA using 5'RACE template switching, and this step added a universal primer site and UMIs. TCRdb re-analysed the 5' RACE reads in MiXCR, keeping a single row per CDR3 protein. Found here are under 100,000 distinct CDR3 sequences, around 5.8% of them singletons; the top ten hold about two fifths. Germline V gene sequence: CDR1 MNHEY, CDR2 SVGEGT. V was pared by 0 bases and J by 3 bases, with 12 bases between. This CDR3 comprises 15 residues. The chain links TRBV6-2 or TRBV6-3 to TRBJ2-7; D unresolved. Source: CD8+ T cells sorted from PBMCs, taken 10 days after the yellow fever booster vaccination. The receptor's source is a man aged 18 to 35 who received the YFV17D yellow fever vaccine. Here the CDR3 reads CASSYSFLSDYEQYF. For the CDR3, the DNA is TGTGCCAGCAGTTACTCGTTTCTGTCGGACTACGAGCAGTACTTC.